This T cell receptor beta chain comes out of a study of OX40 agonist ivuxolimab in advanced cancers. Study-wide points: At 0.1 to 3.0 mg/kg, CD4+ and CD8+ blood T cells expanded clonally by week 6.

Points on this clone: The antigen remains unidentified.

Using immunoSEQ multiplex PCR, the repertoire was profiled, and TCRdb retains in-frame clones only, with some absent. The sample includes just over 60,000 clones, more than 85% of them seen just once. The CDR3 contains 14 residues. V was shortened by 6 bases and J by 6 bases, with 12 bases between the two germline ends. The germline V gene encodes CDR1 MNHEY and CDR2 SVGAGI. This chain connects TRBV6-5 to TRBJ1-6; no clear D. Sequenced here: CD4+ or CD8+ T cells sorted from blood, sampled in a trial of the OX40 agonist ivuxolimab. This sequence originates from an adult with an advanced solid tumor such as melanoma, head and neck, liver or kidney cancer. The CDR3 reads CASRAPRTNSPLHF. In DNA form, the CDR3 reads TGTGCCAGCAGGGCCCCCAGGACTAATTCACCCCTCCACTTT.